Shown below are 15 T cell receptor beta chains from a single sample sequenced in a study of OX40 agonist ivuxolimab in advanced cancers. The receptor library was made with the immunoSEQ multiplex PCR assay. The immuneACCESS repertoire file appears here via TCRdb, limited to in-frame rearrangements. These files lack a portion of the clones; in checked studies, under half of the deficit traces to unresolved V genes, and the cause of the others is not known. Recorded for this sample are about 7,800 clones; about two thirds of them occurred a single time. The leading ten clones occupy over 50% of the sample. This specimen was CD4+ or CD8+ T cells sorted from blood, taken in a trial of the OX40 agonist ivuxolimab. Receptors originate from an adult with an advanced solid tumor such as melanoma, head and neck, liver or kidney cancer.

The rearrangement joins TRBV13 to TRBJ1-1; no clear D. Germline CDR1 reads PRHDT; CDR2 reads FYEKMQ (reference sequence). The CDR3 loop spans 11 amino acids. Trimming pared 4 bases from V and 8 bases from J, leaving 8 bases between. The CDR3 coding sequence is TGTGCCAGCAGCTCGAGTCGGGAAGCTTTCTTT. Translation gives CASSSSREAFF.

This clone was seen only once. This chain links TRBV30 with TRBJ2-3, with D perhaps matching TRBD1 or TRBD2 (5 bases each). Trimming removed 2 bases at V and 2 bases at J, with 14 bases between. This CDR3 spans 15 amino acids. Looked up from germline, CDR1 is GTSNPN and CDR2 is SVGIG (reference sequence). The CDR3 sequence: CAWSLPRGYTDTQYF. DNA for the CDR3: TGTGCCTGGAGTCTTCCGAGGGGTTACACAGATACGCAGTATTTT.

The J gene is TRBJ1-1, the V gene TRBV7-2, with D maybe TRBD1 (6 bases). In germline, CDR1 is SGHTA, CDR2 FQGNSA. The germline V and J ends were trimmed by 5 bases and 4 bases, with 8 bases remaining between them. The CDR3 has 12 amino acids. The CDR3 bases are TGTGCCAGCAGCCCACAGGGCACTGAAGCTTTCTTT. Amino acid sequence: CASSPQGTEAFF.

The chain joins TRBV7-9 to TRBJ2-3; no firm D call. Trimming took 4 bases from V and 4 from J, leaving 18 bases between them. The V gene's germline CDR1 is SEHNR and CDR2 FQNEAQ (reference sequence). The CDR3 is 16 residues long. The CDR3: CASSSSVTLGSDTQYF. DNA for the CDR3: TGTGCCAGCAGCTCCTCAGTTACCCTAGGATCAGATACGCAGTATTTT.

Concerning this clone: Its ends do not fully match the called genes, so a read error is possible. The chain links TRBV29-1 to TRBJ1-6; D is possibly TRBD1 (6 bases). Germline values: CDR1 SQVTM, CDR2 ANQGSEA. This CDR3 has 14 amino acids. CDR3 residues: CSVQDRPYNSPLHF. The CDR3 region has the DNA TGCAGCGTTCAAGACAGGCCCTATAATTCACCCCTCCACTTT.

The chain has TRBV10-2 and TRBJ1-5; 7 bases are a match to TRBD1. Germline V CDR1 and CDR2: WSHSY, SAAADI. Germline trimming cut 3 bases from V and 9 bases from J; bases unmatched to any gene: 8. The CDR3 is made up of 14 amino acids. CDR3 protein: CASSDATGWWPQHF. In DNA form, the CDR3 reads TGCGCCAGCAGTGACGCGACAGGGTGGTGGCCCCAGCATTTT.

V gene TRBV27 combines with J gene TRBJ1-5; D may be TRBD1 (5 bases). V dropped 6 bases and J dropped 4 bases, with 10 bases sitting between them. This CDR3 region has 13 residues. Per germline, CDR1 MNHEY and CDR2 SMNVEV (reference sequence). In nucleotides, the CDR3 is TGTGCCAGCAGCGCAGGGAATAATCAGCCCCAGCATTTT. It yields the protein CASSAGNNQPQHF.

The chain links TRBV7-9 to TRBJ2-5; tentative D call: TRBD1 (6 bases). V was pared by 2 bases and J by 3 bases, with 16 bases between. This CDR3 is built from 16 residues. Germline V gene lookup returns CDR1 SEHNR and CDR2 FQNEAQ (reference sequence). CDR3 region: CASSLPPEGVKETQYF. The CDR3 coding sequence is TGTGCCAGCAGCTTACCCCCCGAGGGGGTAAAAGAGACCCAGTACTTC. The full variable domain, completed using reference TRBV7-9 and TRBJ2-5, is DTGVSQNPRHKITKRGQNVTFRCDPISEHNRLYWYRQTLGQGPEFLTYFQNEAQLEKSRLLSDRFSAERPKGSFSTLEIQRTEQGDSAMYLCASSLPPEGVKETQYFGPGTRLLVL.

This clone showed up just once. The chain joins TRBV5-4 to TRBJ1-1; tentatively, D is TRBD1 (5 bases). V gave up 1 base and J gave up 6 bases, with 10 bases separating them. This CDR3 is built from 13 residues. CDR1 and CDR2 from the germline V gene are SGHNT and YYREEE (reference sequence). The CDR3 here is CASSLFPGPEAFF. The CDR3 DNA follows: TGTGCCAGCAGCTTGTTTCCAGGGCCTGAAGCTTTCTTT.

The J gene is TRBJ2-7, the V gene TRBV7-2; D perhaps matches TRBD1 (6 bases). V was pared by 1 base and J by 2 bases, with 6 bases between. The CDR3 spans 13 residues. Germline lookup yields CDR1 SGHTA and CDR2 FQGNSA. The CDR3 is CASSLGTAYEQYF. Written as DNA, the CDR3 is TGTGCCAGCAGCTTAGGGACAGCCTACGAGCAGTACTTC.

This sequence joins TRBV4-1 and TRBJ1-1, with unresolved D. The V end was cut by 4 bases, the J end by 6 bases, with 15 bases between. CDR1 is MGHRA and CDR2 is YSYEKL in the germline V gene. The CDR3 is 14 residues long. As DNA, the CDR3 is TGCGCCAGCAGCCGAACCGGGCCGGTGCCTGAAGCTTTCTTT. It is translated as CASSRTGPVPEAFF.

V gene TRBV7-2 combines with J gene TRBJ2-2; the D is unclear. The CDR3 contains 13 residues. The V gene lost 1 base and the J gene lost 4 bases, with 4 bases spanning the gap. Per germline, CDR1 SGHTA and CDR2 FQGNSA. The CDR3 DNA is TGTGCCAGCAGCTTAGTGTCCACCGGGGAGCTGTTTTTT. This gives the protein CASSLVSTGELFF.

This clone was counted a few times. The rearrangement links TRBV11-1 to TRBJ2-7, with unresolved D. This CDR3 comprises 15 residues. V was clipped by 3 bases and J by 3 bases, with 15 bases between them. Germline V lookup: CDR1 SGHAT, CDR2 FQDESV (reference sequence). CDR3 nucleotides: TGTGCCAGCAGCTTGAGAGGCGCCCGCCTCTACGAGCAGTACTTC. Amino acid sequence: CASSLRGARLYEQYF.

On this clone: At one end the junction does not follow the germline gene, possibly because of a read error. The genes are TRBV28 and TRBJ2-1, with 10 nucleotides matching TRBD2. Germline V gene data show CDR1 as MDHEN and CDR2 as SYDVKM. The CDR3 length is 15 residues. The CDR3 coding sequence is TGTGTCAGCAGTTTCTCTAGCGGGGGATGGAATGAGCAGTTCTTC. Translated: CVSSFSSGGWNEQFF. The complete variable domain, with remaining parts taken from reference TRBV28 and TRBJ2-1, reads DVKVTQSSRYLVKRTGEKVFLECVQDMDHENMFWYRQDPGLGLRLIYFSYDVKMKEKGDIPEGYSVSREKKERFSLILESASTNQTSMYLCVSSFSSGGWNEQFFGPGTRLTVL.

This clone has at least ten counts. The gene calls are TRBV5-4 and TRBJ2-1; 10 bases line up with TRBD2. V trimming: 2 bases; J trimming: 1 base; junction bases outside the gene matches: 6. CDR3 length equals 17 residues. CDR1 and CDR2 (germline): SGHNT, YYREEE (reference sequence). The CDR3 DNA sequence: TGTGCCAGCAGCTTTTCAAGCGGGAGGGTTTCCTACAATGAGCAGTTCTTC. Translating gives CASSFSSGRVSYNEQFF.